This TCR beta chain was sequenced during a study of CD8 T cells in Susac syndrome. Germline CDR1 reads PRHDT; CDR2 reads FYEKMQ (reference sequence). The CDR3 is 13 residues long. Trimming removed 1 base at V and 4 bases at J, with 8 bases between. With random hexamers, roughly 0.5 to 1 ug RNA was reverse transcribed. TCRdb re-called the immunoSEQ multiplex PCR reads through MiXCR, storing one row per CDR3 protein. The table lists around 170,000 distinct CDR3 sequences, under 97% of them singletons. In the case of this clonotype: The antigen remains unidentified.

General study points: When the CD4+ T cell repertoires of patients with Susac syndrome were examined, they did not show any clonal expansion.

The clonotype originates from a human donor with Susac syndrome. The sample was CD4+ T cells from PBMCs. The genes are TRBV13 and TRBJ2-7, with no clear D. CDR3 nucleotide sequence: TGTGCCAGCAGCTTAGCGGGTGTGTACGAGCAGTACTTC. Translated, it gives CASSLAGVYEQYF.